This T cell receptor beta chain was sequenced in a study of shared clonotypes between healthy human individuals. Each replicate PCR on the sorted subsets used about 0.2 ug DNA (around 30,000 T cell genomes). Here immunoSEQ multiplex PCR was the method, and the copy in TCRdb shows in-frame clones only, minus some. Of around 2,000,000 clones listed, approximately 94% are singletons. Points on this clone: Its antigen is unknown.

Study-level findings and limits: Non-shared clonotypes had lower generation probabilities than clonotypes shared by all four sorted-subset donors. Naive subsets usually exceeded memory subsets in estimated richness.

CD8 cells regarded as naive lacked CD45RO, were positively chosen for CCR7, and omitted terminally differentiated effector memory CD45RA+ cells. Germline trimming cut 5 bases from V and 4 bases from J; bases unmatched to any gene: 7. The CDR3 is 15 amino acids. Per the germline V gene, CDR1 is SEHNR and CDR2 is FQNEAQ (reference sequence). The source material was naive CD8+ T cells sorted from blood. The chain joins TRBV7-9 to TRBJ1-1; 10 bases fit TRBD1. The source of this sequence is a young man in good health. The CDR3 is CASSAGQGDLTEAFF. DNA for the CDR3: TGTGCCAGCAGCGCCGGACAGGGGGATCTCACTGAAGCTTTCTTT.